The T cell receptor (beta chain) described here comes from a study of control samples from healthy donors and cancer patients (dated by TCRdb to about 2020). Concerning this clone: Its antigen is not yet known. No much larger clonotype is one base removed from it; base qualities were not supplied.

The library was made by the immunoSEQ multiplex PCR assay. TCRdb took this table from immuneACCESS and kept in-frame rearrangements with V and J called. Such tables lack part of the clones; where checked against another copy, unresolved V genes explain under half of the gap, and the rest is unexplained. The sample data list 150,000 to 200,000 clones, and 85% to 90% of these were observed just once. The biggest ten clones account for over 1.5% of the sample. In the germline V gene, CDR1 corresponds to MNHEY and CDR2 to SVGAGI. The CDR3, from cysteine to phenylalanine, totals 14 residues. The only DNA kept is the CDR3, 42 bases in frame from the first base. Unmatched junction bases come to 7, with V trimmed by 8 bases and J by 4 bases.

Sequenced: blood. The rearrangement combines TRBV6-5 with TRBJ1-5; TRBD1 agrees with 8 junctional bases. This clonotype was obtained from a man between 18 and 29 years old in good health. The CDR3 region has the sequence CASGGRQGNQPQHF. The nucleotide sequence reads TGTGCCAGCGGCGGAAGACAGGGGAATCAGCCCCAGCATTTT.